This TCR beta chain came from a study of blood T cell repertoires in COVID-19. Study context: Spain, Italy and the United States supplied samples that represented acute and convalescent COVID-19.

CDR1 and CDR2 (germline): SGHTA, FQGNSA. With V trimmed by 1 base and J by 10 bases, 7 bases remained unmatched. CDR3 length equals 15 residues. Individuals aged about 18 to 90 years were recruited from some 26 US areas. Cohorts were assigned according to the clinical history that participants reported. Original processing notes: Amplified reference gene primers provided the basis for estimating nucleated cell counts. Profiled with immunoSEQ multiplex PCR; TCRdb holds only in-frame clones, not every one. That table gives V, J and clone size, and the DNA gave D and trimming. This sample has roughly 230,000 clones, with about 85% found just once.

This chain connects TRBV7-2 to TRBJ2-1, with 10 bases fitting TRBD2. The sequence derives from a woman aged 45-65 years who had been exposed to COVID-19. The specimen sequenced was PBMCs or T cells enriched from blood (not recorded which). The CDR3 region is CASSLGGLAGVEQFF. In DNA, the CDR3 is TGTGCCAGCAGCTTAGGAGGTCTAGCGGGGGTGGAGCAGTTCTTC.